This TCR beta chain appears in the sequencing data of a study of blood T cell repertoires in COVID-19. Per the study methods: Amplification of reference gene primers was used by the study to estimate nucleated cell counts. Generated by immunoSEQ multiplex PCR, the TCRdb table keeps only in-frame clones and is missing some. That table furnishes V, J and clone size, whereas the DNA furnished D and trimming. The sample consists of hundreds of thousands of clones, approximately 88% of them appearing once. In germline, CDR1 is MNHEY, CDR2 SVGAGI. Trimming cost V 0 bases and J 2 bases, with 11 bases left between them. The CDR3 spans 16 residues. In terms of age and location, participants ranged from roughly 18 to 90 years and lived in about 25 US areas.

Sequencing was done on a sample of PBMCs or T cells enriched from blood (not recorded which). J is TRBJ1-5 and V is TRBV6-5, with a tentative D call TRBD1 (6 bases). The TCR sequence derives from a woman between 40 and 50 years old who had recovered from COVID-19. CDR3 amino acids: CASSYSWAGGNQPQHF. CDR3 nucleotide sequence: TGTGCCAGCAGTTACTCATGGGCAGGGGGCAATCAGCCCCAGCATTTT.